One sample yielded the 10 T cell receptor beta chains listed below, sequenced in a study of control samples from healthy donors and cancer patients. Using immunoSEQ multiplex PCR, the repertoire was profiled, and TCRdb retains in-frame clones only, with some absent. The sample contains about 96,000 clones, more than 85% of which appear only once. Sequencing was done on a sample of blood. The receptors stem from a man between 18 and 29 years old in good health.

The chain links TRBV6-5 to TRBJ1-1, with D maybe TRBD1 (5 bases). CDR3 length: 16 amino acids. Germline CDR1 is MNHEY and CDR2 is SVGAGI. The V and J ends lost 0 bases and 6 bases respectively, with 17 bases between them. CDR3 bases: TGTGCCAGCAGTTACTCGAGCTCTGGGCAGGGAGCTGAAGCTTTCTTT. This codes for CASSYSSSGQGAEAFF.

This clone appeared a few times. The junction shows a germline mismatch at one end, possibly a read error. The DNA of the CDR3 is TGTGCCAGCAGTTTAGTACTACAGGGTTTAAGCAATCAGCCCCAGCATTTT. The encoded protein is CASSLVLQGLSNQPQHF. This chain joins TRBV7-9 and TRBJ1-5, with a tentative D call TRBD1 (6 bases). CDR1 and CDR2 (germline): SEHNR, FQNEAQ (reference sequence). The CDR3 is 17 residues long.

The chain carries TRBV9 and TRBJ1-2; the D is unclear. The CDR3 runs to 14 residues. Between the trimmed V and J ends, which lost 4 bases and 5 bases, there was a span of 15 bases. In germline, CDR1 is SGDLS, CDR2 YYNGEE. The chain's CDR3 is CASSTSTGSYGYTF. DNA for the CDR3: TGTGCCAGCAGCACCTCGACCGGCTCATATGGCTACACCTTC.

The genes are TRBV5-4 and TRBJ2-7; no firm D call. CDR3 length: 14 residues. Per germline, CDR1 SGHNT and CDR2 YYREEE (reference sequence). Trimming removed 2 bases from V and 5 bases from J, with 14 bases in between. The CDR3 DNA reads TGTGCCAGCAGCTTAGGGCGTGGAAGAAACGAGCAGTACTTC. This encodes CASSLGRGRNEQYF. Together with reference TRBV5-4 and TRBJ2-7, the CDR3 gives the full variable domain: ETGVTQSPTHLIKTRGQQVTLRCSSQSGHNTVSWYQQALGQGPQFIFQYYREEENGRGNFPPRFSGLQFPNYSSELNVNALELDDSALYLCASSLGRGRNEQYFGPGTRLTVT.

The chain uses TRBV18 and TRBJ1-3; D not certain. Deletions cut 4 bases from V and 0 bases from J, with 13 bases between. From germline, CDR1 is KGHSH and CDR2 LQKENI. The CDR3 is 16 residues long. Here the CDR3 reads CASSLDLWNSGNTIYF. CDR3 sequence (DNA): TGTGCCAGCTCACTTGACCTGTGGAACTCTGGAAACACCATATATTTT.

The rearrangement joins TRBV30 to TRBJ1-4; no clear D gene. V lost 1 base to trimming and J lost 8 bases, with 14 bases between them. The CDR3 has 14 residues. The V gene's germline CDR1 is GTSNPN and CDR2 SVGIG (reference sequence). Here the CDR3 reads CAWSAPDHVEKLFF. As DNA, the CDR3 is TGTGCCTGGAGTGCGCCGGACCACGTGGAAAAACTGTTTTTT. The full variable domain, in which reference TRBV30 and TRBJ1-4 provide the parts outside the CDR3, is SQTIHQWPATLVQPVGSPLSLECTVEGTSNPNLYWYRQAAGRGLQLLFYSVGIGQISSEVPQNLSASRPQDRQFILSSKKLLLSDSGFYLCAWSAPDHVEKLFFGSGTQLSVL.

The chain has TRBV7-2 and TRBJ1-2; 7 nucleotides align to TRBD1. Per germline, CDR1 SGHTA and CDR2 FQGNSA. Trimming at V came to 5 bases and at J to 8 bases, leaving 11 bases not matched to a gene. The CDR3 sequence is 14 residues long. CDR3 nucleotide sequence: TGTGCCAGCAGCCTAAGACAGGGAAGAAGCGGCTACACCTTC. Its translation is CASSLRQGRSGYTF.

This clone came up once. The chain employs TRBV7-6 and TRBJ2-1; D gene ambiguous. The CDR3 is 12 amino acids. Germline loops: CDR1 SGHVS, CDR2 FNYEAQ. V gave up 1 base and J gave up 7 bases, with 5 bases separating them. The CDR3 nucleotides are TGTGCCAGCAGCTTAGGGAAGAATGAGCAGTTCTTC. Amino acid sequence: CASSLGKNEQFF. Variable domain in full (rest from reference TRBV7-6 and TRBJ2-1): GAGVSQSPRYKVTKRGQDVALRCDPISGHVSLYWYRQALGQGPEFLTYFNYEAQQDKSGLPNDRFSAERPEGSISTLTIQRTEQRDSAMYRCASSLGKNEQFFGPGTRLTVL.

The gene calls are TRBV3-1 (or the pseudogene TRBV3-2) and TRBJ2-1, with D possibly matching TRBD1 (6 bases). From germline, CDR1 is LGHDT and CDR2 YNNKEL (reference sequence). The CDR3 has 14 residues. V dropped 2 bases and J dropped 5 bases, with 10 bases sitting between them. This CDR3 reads CASSQMTGNNEQFF. The CDR3 DNA is TGTGCCAGCAGCCAAATGACAGGAAACAATGAGCAGTTCTTC.

V is TRBV5-5 and J is TRBJ1-1; 8 bases align to TRBD1. After removal of 5 bases from V and 3 bases from J, the junction contained 3 bases not matched to a gene. Germline values: CDR1 SGHKS, CDR2 YYEKEE (reference sequence). The CDR3 runs 13 residues. The CDR3 bases are TGTGCCAGCAGACAGGGGGTTGACACTGAAGCTTTCTTT. Its translation: CASRQGVDTEAFF.